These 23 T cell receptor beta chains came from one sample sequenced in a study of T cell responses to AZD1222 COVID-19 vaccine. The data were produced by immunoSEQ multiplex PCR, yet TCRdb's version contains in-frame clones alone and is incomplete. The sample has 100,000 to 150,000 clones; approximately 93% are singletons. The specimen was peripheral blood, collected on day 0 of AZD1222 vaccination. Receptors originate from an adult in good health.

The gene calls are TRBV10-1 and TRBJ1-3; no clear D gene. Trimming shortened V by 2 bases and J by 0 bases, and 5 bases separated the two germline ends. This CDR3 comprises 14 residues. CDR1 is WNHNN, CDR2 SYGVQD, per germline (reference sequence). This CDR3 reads CASSEGASGNTIYF. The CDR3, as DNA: TGCGCCAGCAGTGAGGGTGCCTCTGGAAACACCATATATTTT.

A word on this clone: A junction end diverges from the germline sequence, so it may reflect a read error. The CDR3 DNA reads as TGTGCCAGCAACTTGGGGGGTAACTATGGCTACACCTTC. Translated, it gives CASNLGGNYGYTF. The genes are TRBV5-4 and TRBJ1-2; tentative D call: TRBD1 (5 bases). CDR3 length: 13 residues. The germline gives CDR1 SGHNT, CDR2 YYREEE (reference sequence).

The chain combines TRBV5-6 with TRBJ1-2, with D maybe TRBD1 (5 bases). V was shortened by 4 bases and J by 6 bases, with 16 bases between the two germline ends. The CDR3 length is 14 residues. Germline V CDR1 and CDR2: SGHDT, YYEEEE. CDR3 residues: CASSEDEGSNGYTF. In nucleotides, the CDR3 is TGTGCCAGCAGCGAAGACGAGGGGTCTAATGGCTACACCTTC.

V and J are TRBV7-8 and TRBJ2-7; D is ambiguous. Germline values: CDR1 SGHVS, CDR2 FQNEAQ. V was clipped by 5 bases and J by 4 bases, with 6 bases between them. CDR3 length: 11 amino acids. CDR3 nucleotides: TGTGCCAGCAGCGGAGAATACGAGCAGTACTTC. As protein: CASSGEYEQYF.

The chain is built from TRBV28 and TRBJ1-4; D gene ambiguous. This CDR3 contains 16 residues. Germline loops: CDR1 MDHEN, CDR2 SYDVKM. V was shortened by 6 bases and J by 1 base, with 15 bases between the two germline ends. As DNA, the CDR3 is TGTGCCAGCAGCCCTCCTTCTATTGTAACTAATGAAAAACTGTTTTTT. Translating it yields CASSPPSIVTNEKLFF.

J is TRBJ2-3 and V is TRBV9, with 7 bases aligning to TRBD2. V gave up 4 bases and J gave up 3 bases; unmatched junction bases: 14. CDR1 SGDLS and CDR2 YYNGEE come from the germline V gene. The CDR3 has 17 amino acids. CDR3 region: CASSLRGLDSRTDTQYF. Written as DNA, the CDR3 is TGTGCCAGCAGCCTCCGTGGACTAGATAGTAGGACAGATACGCAGTATTTT.

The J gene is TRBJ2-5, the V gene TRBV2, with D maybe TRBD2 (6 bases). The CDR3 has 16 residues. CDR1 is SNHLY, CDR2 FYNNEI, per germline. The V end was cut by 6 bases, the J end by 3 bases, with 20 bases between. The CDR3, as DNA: TGTGCCAGCAGGGCCCTCTTGGGAGGAGGGGAAGAGACCCAGTACTTC. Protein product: CASRALLGGGEETQYF.

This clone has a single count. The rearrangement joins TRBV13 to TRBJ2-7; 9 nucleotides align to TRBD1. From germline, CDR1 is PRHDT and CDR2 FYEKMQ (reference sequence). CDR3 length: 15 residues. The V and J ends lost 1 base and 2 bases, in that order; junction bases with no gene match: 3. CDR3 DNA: TGTGCCAGCAGCTTAGCCGGGACAGGGACCTACGAGCAGTACTTC. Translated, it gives CASSLAGTGTYEQYF.

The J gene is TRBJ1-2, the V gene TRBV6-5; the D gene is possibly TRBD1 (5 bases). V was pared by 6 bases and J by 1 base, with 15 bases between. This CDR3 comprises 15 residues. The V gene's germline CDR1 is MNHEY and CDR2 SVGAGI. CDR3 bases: TGTGCCAGCAGCCGTTCGGGGGACCTTAACTATGGCTACACCTTC. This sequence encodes CASSRSGDLNYGYTF.

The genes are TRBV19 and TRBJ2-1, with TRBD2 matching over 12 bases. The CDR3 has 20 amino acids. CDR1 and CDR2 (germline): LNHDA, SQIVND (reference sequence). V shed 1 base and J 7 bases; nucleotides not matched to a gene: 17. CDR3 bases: TGTGCCAGTAGTATAGTAGGGCTAGCGGGAGGGATCCTGGGAGGGAATGAGCAGTTCTTC. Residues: CASSIVGLAGGILGGNEQFF.

CDR3: CASRITGGAETQYF. Written as DNA, the CDR3 is TGTGCCAGCAGAATCACAGGGGGCGCGGAGACCCAGTACTTC. The V call is TRBV2, the J call TRBJ2-5; 9 bases line up with TRBD1. This CDR3 contains 14 residues. V was pared by 6 bases and J by 5 bases, with 7 bases of the junction left unmatched. The germline V gene has CDR1 SNHLY and CDR2 FYNNEI.

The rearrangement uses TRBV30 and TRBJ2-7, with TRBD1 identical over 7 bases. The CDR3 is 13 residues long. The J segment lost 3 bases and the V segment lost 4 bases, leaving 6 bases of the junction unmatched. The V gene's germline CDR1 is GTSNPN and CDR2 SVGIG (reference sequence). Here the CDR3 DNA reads TGTGCCTGGAAGCTAGGGGGCAGCTACGAGCAGTACTTC. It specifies CAWKLGGSYEQYF.

The CDR3 DNA follows: TGTGCCAGCAGTTTCCCAGGGATAAGAGGCTACACCTTC. It encodes CASSFPGIRGYTF. The rearrangement links TRBV12-3 or TRBV12-4 to TRBJ1-2, with D possibly TRBD1 on 5 matching bases. CDR3 length: 13 amino acids. V shed 3 bases and J shed 8 bases, with 13 bases lying between them.

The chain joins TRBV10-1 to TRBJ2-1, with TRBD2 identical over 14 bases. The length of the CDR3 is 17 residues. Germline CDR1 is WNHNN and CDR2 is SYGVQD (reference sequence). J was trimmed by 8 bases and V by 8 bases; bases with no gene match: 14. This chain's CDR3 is CASGGLAGVMNSDEQFF. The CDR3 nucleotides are TGCGCCAGCGGGGGACTAGCGGGAGTCATGAATTCGGATGAGCAGTTCTTC.

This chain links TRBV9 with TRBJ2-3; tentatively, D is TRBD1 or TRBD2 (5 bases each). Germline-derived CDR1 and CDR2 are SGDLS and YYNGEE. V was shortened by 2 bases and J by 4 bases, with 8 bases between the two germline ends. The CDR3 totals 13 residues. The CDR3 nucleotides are TGTGCCAGCAGCGTGACAGCGGCAGATACGCAGTATTTT. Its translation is CASSVTAADTQYF.

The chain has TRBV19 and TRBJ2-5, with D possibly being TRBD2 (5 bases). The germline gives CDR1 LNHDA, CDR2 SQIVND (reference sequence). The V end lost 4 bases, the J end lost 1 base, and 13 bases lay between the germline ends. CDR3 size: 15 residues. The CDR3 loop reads CASSRDGVGQETQYF. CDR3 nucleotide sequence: TGTGCCAGTAGTAGAGACGGGGTTGGCCAAGAGACCCAGTACTTC.

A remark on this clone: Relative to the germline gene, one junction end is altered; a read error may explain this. CDR3 sequence (DNA): TGTGCTAGCAGTCCGGAGGGCTTCGCGCTTACCTACAATGAGCAGTTCTTC. As protein: CASSPEGFALTYNEQFF. The gene calls are TRBV7-7 and TRBJ2-1; D is perhaps TRBD2 (6 bases). This CDR3 spans 17 amino acids. Germline assignment: CDR1 SSHAT and CDR2 FNYEAQ (reference sequence).

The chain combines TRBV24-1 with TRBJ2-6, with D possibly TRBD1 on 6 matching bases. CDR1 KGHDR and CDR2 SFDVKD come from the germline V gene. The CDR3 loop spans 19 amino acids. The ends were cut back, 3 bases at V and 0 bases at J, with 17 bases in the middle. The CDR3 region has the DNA TGTGCCACCAGTGATCCCTCGGGACATGGGACCTCTGGGGCCAACGTCCTGACTTTC. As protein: CATSDPSGHGTSGANVLTF.

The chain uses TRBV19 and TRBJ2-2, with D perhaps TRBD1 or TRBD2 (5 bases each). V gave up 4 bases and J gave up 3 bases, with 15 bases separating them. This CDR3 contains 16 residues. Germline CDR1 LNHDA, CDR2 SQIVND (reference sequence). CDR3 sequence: CASSKEDISDTGELFF. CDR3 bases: TGTGCCAGTAGTAAGGAGGACATATCGGACACCGGGGAGCTGTTTTTT.

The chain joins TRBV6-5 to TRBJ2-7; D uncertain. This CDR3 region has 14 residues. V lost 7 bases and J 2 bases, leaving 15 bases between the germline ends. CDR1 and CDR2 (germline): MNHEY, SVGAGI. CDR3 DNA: TGTGCCAGCACGTCCACAGATTATACCTACGAGCAGTACTTC. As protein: CASTSTDYTYEQYF.

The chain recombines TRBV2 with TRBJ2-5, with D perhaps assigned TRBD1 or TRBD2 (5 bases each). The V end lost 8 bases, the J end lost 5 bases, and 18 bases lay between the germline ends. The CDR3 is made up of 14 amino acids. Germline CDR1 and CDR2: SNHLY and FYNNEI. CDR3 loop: CASHGGLESETQYF. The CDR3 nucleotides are TGTGCCAGCCATGGGGGATTGGAGTCGGAGACCCAGTACTTC.

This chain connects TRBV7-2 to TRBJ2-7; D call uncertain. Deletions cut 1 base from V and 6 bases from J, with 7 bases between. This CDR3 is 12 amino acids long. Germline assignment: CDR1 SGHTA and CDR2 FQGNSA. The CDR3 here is CASSLDLAEQYF. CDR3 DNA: TGTGCCAGCAGCTTAGATTTGGCCGAGCAGTACTTC.

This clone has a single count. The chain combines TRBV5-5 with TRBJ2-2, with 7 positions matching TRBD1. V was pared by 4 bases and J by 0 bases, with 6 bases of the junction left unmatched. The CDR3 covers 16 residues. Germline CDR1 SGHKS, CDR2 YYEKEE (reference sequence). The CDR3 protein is CASSPLGQANTGELFF. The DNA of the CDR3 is TGTGCCAGCAGCCCCTTAGGACAGGCGAACACCGGGGAGCTGTTTTTT.